The source of this T cell receptor beta chain is a study of siplizumab effects on memory and regulatory T cells. Whole-study findings and limits: With siplizumab, Treg-derived clones averaged around 70% of mappable alloreactive CD4+ clones, versus about 25% in controls. The suppressive capacity of proliferating Tregs from siplizumab cultures remained unconfirmed. Siplizumab produced a significant drop in alloreactive sequences attributable to unstimulated CD4+ memory cells.

This clone is termed medium-sized. Its cognate antigen is unknown. Sequencing used immunoSEQ multiplex PCR; TCRdb keeps in-frame clones, though not all of them. The sample shows 6,000 or so clones, roughly 36% of them seen only once. Trimming shortened V by 6 bases and J by 5 bases, and 7 bases separated the two germline ends. The CDR3 length is 11 residues. Looked up from germline, CDR1 is LNHDA and CDR2 is SQIVND (reference sequence). Cocultured for roughly 6 days at 37°C were the mixed lymphocyte reaction cells. The TCR sequence derives from a human donor in good health; the cells came from an allogeneic mixed lymphocyte reaction. The sample was CFSE-low (dividing) CD8+ T cells sorted from an allogeneic mixed lymphocyte reaction. V usage is TRBV19 and J usage is TRBJ1-1, with D uncertain. CDR3 sequence reads: CASRMGTEAFF. CDR3 bases: TGTGCCAGTAGGATGGGGACTGAAGCTTTCTTT.